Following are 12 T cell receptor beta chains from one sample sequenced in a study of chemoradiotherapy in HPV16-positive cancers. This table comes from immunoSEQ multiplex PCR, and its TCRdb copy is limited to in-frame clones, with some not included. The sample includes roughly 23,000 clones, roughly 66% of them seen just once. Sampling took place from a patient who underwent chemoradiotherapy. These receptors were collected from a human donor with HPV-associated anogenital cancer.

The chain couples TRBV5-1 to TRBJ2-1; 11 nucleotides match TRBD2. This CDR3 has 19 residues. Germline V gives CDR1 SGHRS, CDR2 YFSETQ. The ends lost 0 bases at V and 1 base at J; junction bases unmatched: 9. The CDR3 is CASSLAGSGGGYSYNEQFF. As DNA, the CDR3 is TGCGCCAGCAGCTTGGCGGGTAGCGGGGGGGGATATTCCTACAATGAGCAGTTCTTC.

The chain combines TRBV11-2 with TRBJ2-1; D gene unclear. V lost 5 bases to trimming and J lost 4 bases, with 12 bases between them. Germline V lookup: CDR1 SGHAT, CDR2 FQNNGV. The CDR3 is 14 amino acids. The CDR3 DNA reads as TGTGCCAGCAGCCCCCTGCCAGATTACAATGAGCAGTTCTTC. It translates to CASSPLPDYNEQFF.

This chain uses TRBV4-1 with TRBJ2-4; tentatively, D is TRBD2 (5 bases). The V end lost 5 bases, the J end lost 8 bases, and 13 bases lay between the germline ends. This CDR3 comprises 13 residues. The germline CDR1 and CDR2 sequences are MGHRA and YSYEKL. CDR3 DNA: TGCGCCAGCAGCATGGCCCTGAGGGACATTCAGTACTTC. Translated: CASSMALRDIQYF.

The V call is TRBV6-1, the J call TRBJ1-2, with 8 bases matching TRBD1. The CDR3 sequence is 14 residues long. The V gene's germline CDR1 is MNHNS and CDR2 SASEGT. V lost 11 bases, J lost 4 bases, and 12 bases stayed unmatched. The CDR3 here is CALGGTGRSYGYTF. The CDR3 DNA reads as TGTGCCCTAGGGGGGACAGGACGGAGCTATGGCTACACCTTC.

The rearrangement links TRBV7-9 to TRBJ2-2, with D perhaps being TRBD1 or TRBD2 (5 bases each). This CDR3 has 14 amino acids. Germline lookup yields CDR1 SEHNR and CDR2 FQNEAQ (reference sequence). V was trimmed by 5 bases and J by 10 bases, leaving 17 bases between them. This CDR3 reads CASSEITGTQELFF. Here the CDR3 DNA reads TGTGCCAGCAGCGAAATCACCGGGACCCAGGAGCTGTTTTTT.

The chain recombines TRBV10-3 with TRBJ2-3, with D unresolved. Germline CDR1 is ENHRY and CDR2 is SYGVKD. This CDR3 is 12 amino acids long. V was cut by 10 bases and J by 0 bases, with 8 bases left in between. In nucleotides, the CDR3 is TGTGCCACCGTAGGTAGCACAGATACGCAGTATTTT. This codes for CATVGSTDTQYF.

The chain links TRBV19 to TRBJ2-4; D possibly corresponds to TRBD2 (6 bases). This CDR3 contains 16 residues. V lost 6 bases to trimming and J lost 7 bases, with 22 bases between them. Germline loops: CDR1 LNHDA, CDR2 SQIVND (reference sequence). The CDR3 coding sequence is TGTGCCAGTAGCCTTTACTCCAGGGACTTGGCTAACATTCAGTACTTC. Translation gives CASSLYSRDLANIQYF. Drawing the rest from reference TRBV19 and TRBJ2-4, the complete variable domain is DGGITQSPKYLFRKEGQNVTLSCEQNLNHDAMYWYRQDPGQGLRLIYYSQIVNDFQKGDIAEGYSVSREKKESFPLTVTSAQKNPTAFYLCASSLYSRDLANIQYFGAGTRLSVL.

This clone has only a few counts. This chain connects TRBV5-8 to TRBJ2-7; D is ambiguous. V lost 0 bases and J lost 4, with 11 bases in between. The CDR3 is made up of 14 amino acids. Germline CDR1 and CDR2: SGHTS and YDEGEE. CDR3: CASSLDYLGYEQYF. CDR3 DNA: TGTGCCAGCAGCTTGGACTACCTTGGGTACGAGCAGTACTTC.

The CDR3 sequence is CASSYEPPRTEAFF. The CDR3 coding sequence is TGTGCCAGCAGTTACGAACCGCCTAGAACTGAAGCTTTCTTT. The rearrangement joins TRBV6-5 to TRBJ1-1, with D uncertain. Trimming stripped 2 bases from V and 5 bases from J, with 12 bases between. This CDR3 comprises 14 residues. Per germline, CDR1 MNHEY and CDR2 SVGAGI.

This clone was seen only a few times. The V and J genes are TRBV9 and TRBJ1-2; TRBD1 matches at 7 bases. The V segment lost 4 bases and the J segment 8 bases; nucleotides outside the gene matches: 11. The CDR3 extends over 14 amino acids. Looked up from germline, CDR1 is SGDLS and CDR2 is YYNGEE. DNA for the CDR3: TGTGCCAGCAGCCAGCACGGACAGGAACTGGGCTACACCTTC. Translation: CASSQHGQELGYTF.

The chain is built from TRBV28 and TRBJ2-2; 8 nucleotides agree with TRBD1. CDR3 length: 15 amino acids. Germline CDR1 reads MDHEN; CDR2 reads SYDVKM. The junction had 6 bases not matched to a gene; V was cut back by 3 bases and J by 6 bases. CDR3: CASSFPGGEAGELFF. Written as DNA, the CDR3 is TGTGCCAGCAGTTTCCCAGGGGGCGAGGCCGGGGAGCTGTTTTTT.

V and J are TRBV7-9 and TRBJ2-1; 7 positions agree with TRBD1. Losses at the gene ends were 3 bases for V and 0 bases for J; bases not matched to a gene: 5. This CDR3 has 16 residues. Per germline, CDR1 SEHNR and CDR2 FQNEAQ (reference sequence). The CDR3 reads CASSFGQESSYNEQFF. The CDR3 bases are TGTGCCAGCAGCTTCGGACAGGAAAGCTCCTACAATGAGCAGTTCTTC.